Listed below are T cell receptor beta chains from one sample, sequenced in a study of blood T cell repertoires in COVID-19. Sequencing was performed with immunoSEQ multiplex PCR; in TCRdb, only in-frame clones are kept and a portion is missing. Found here are about 340,000 clones, more than 85% of them singletons; the top ten hold under 20%. Source material: PBMCs or T cells enriched from blood (not recorded which). The receptors derive from a woman aged 25 to 39 who had recovered from COVID-19. Each CDR3 is given with its conserved first and last residue. The D gene is left open where the match is weak. A row's size may be missing; if present it is once, few, many or a size class.

D	V	J	size	DNA	CDR3
NA	TRBV28	TRBJ1-2	NA	TGTGCCAGCACCCTCGGAGGGACCTATGGCTACACCTTC	CASTLGGTYGYTF
NA	TRBV29-1	TRBJ2-1	NA	TGCAGCGCCTACTCCGGGACAGGGATTTTGACGGGAGGGCACAATGAGCAGTTCTTC	CSAYSGTGILTGGHNEQFF
TRBD1	TRBV19	TRBJ2-7	NA	TGTGCCAGTAGTAGGAACAGGGGTCCAACCTACGAGCAGTACTTC	CASSRNRGPTYEQYF
NA	TRBV7-3	TRBJ2-1	NA	TGTGCCAGCAGCTTCGGGACTTACAATGAGCAGTTCTTC	CASSFGTYNEQFF
NA	TRBV15	TRBJ1-2	NA	TGTGCCACCAGCGGTCCACTGCATCATCAGCACGGGAACTATGGCTACACCTTC	CATSGPLHHQHGNYGYTF
TRBD1	TRBV9	TRBJ1-1	NA	TGTGCCAGCAGCCCTGCGCCAGGGGGCACTGAAGCTTTCTTT	CASSPAPGGTEAFF
TRBD1	TRBV15	TRBJ1-2	NA	TGTGCCACCAGCAGAGATCGACAGGGGGCGCGTGGCTACACCTTC	CATSRDRQGARGYTF
NA	TRBV18	TRBJ2-1	once	TGTGCCAGCTCACAACAGGGCAACACGAATGAGCAGTTCTTC	CASSQQGNTNEQFF
TRBD1	TRBV10-1	TRBJ2-1	NA	TGCGCCAGCCCCGGACAGGGGAATGAGCAGTTCTTC	CASPGQGNEQFF
NA	TRBV19	TRBJ1-1	NA	TGTGCCAGTAGTATGGGGGGGATGATGAACACTGAAGCTTTCTTT	CASSMGGMMNTEAFF
NA	TRBV5-1	TRBJ1-3	NA	TGCGCCAGCAGCTTAAGGAGCTCTGGAAACACCATATATTTT	CASSLRSSGNTIYF
TRBD1	TRBV6-5	TRBJ2-7	NA	TGTGCCAGCAGTTACCCCCCGGGACAGGTAACTGGGGAGCAGTACTTC	CASSYPPGQVTGEQYF
NA	TRBV27	TRBJ2-2	NA	TGTGCCAGCAGTTTAGAGGGCGAGAGAGACACCGGGGAGCTGTTTTTT	CASSLEGERDTGELFF
NA	TRBV28	TRBJ1-6	NA	TGTGCCAGCAGAGCCAGGGGCTCCTATAATTCACCCCTCCACTTT	CASRARGSYNSPLHF
NA	TRBV4-1	TRBJ2-7	NA	TGCGCCAGCAGCCAACAGGGTTCCTACGAGCAGTACTTC	CASSQQGSYEQYF
NA	TRBV28	TRBJ1-2	NA	TGTGCCAGCAGTCCACGACAGTTATCATTCGATCCTTGGAACTATGGCTACACCTTC	CASSPRQLSFDPWNYGYTF
NA	TRBV18	TRBJ2-5	NA	TGTGCCAGCTCACCCGCGAGCCTTCTTCAAGAGACCCAGTACTTC	CASSPASLLQETQYF
NA	TRBV19	TRBJ1-4	few	TGTGCCAGTAGTATATGGCAGAATGAAAAACTGTTTTTT	CASSIWQNEKLFF
NA	TRBV5-5	TRBJ1-6	NA	TGTGCCAGCAGCTCCCTACAGGGTTCACCCCTCCACTTT	CASSSLQGSPLHF
NA	TRBV27	TRBJ2-1	NA	TGTGCCAGCACCCCACCCCAGGGGGTGGGAGGAAATGAGCAGTTCTTC	CASTPPQGVGGNEQFF
TRBD2	TRBV5-4	TRBJ2-7	NA	TGTGCCAGCAGCCTGGGGGGAGGGAAAGGGTTCTACGAGCAGTACTTC	CASSLGGGKGFYEQYF
TRBD1	TRBV6-6	TRBJ2-2	NA	TGTGCCAGCGGCAAACCGGGACAGGGGGCCGGGGAGCTGTTTTTT	CASGKPGQGAGELFF
TRBD1	TRBV4-1	TRBJ2-7	NA	TGCGCCAGCAGCCAAGACTTGGCTTTGGTCGGGACAGGGCGCTCCTACGAGCAGTACTTC	CASSQDLALVGTGRSYEQYF
NA	TRBV5-1	TRBJ1-5	NA	TGCGCCAGCAGCTTGGAGGGGCCTCAGCCCCAGCATTTT	CASSLEGPQPQHF
NA	TRBV28	TRBJ1-6	NA	TGTGCCAGCAGTTACCCATCGGATAATTCACCCCTCCACTTT	CASSYPSDNSPLHF
TRBD2	TRBV2	TRBJ2-7	NA	TGTGCCAGAAGAGGAGGACTAGCGGGGTCCTACGAGCAGTACTTC	CARRGGLAGSYEQYF
NA	TRBV5-5	TRBJ2-2	NA	TGTGCCAGCAGCCCATTTACCGGGATTAACACCGGGGAGCTGTTTTTT	CASSPFTGINTGELFF
TRBD1	TRBV19	TRBJ1-6	NA	TGTGCCAGCCGGGACAGCACCAATAATTCACCCCTCCACTTT	CASRDSTNNSPLHF
NA	TRBV7-9	TRBJ1-4	once	TGTGCCAGCAGCAGAGTAACAGGACCTCATGAAAAACTGTTTTTT	CASSRVTGPHEKLFF
TRBD2	TRBV7-9	TRBJ2-1	NA	TGTGCCAGCAGCCCGAGACTAGCGGTGAGCTCCTACAATGAGCAGTTCTTC	CASSPRLAVSSYNEQFF
NA	TRBV9	TRBJ2-3	NA	TGTGCCAGCAGCGGGCGGGACAGCACAGATACGCAGTATTTT	CASSGRDSTDTQYF
NA	TRBV18	TRBJ1-2	NA	TGTGCCAGCTCACCACCGACAGGATATGGCTACACCTTC	CASSPPTGYGYTF
TRBD2	TRBV5-1	TRBJ2-1	NA	TGCGCCAGCAGGCCTCCGGGACTAGAGTACAATGAGCAGTTCTTC	CASRPPGLEYNEQFF
NA	TRBV5-1	TRBJ1-5	NA	TGCGCCAGCCCCATTCGGGGGGGGGATCAGCCCCAGCATTTT	CASPIRGGDQPQHF
NA	TRBV28	TRBJ2-2	NA	TGTGCCAGCAGTTACAGGGCCACCGGGGAGCTGTTTTTT	CASSYRATGELFF
TRBD1	TRBV28	TRBJ1-1	NA	TGTGCCAGCAGTTTATCAGACAGGGGGGCTTTCTTT	CASSLSDRGAFF
TRBD1	TRBV7-2	TRBJ2-7	NA	TGTGCCAGCAGCTTAAGGACAGGGGATGAGCAGTACTTC	CASSLRTGDEQYF
NA	TRBV11-2	TRBJ1-2	once	TGTGCCAGCAGCTTAGCGGACAGCTACTATGGCTACACCTTC	CASSLADSYYGYTF
NA	TRBV28	TRBJ1-4	NA	TGTGCCAGCAGTTTGGTGGAAGGGAGGAAAAAACTGTTTTTT	CASSLVEGRKKLFF
NA	TRBV5-4	TRBJ2-7	once	TGTGCCAGCAGCTTAAGTACGGGAGCCCTCTTCTACGAGCAGTACTTC	CASSLSTGALFYEQYF
NA	TRBV28	TRBJ2-6	NA	TGTGCCAGCTGGGGCAGGGAAAGAGTAATGTCGTCTGGGGCCAACGTCCTGACTTTC	CASWGRERVMSSGANVLTF
NA	TRBV7-9	TRBJ1-4	NA	TGTGCCAGCAGCCCGCCCCGTGGAGCAACTGGAAATGAAAAACTGTTTTTT	CASSPPRGATGNEKLFF
NA	TRBV7-3	TRBJ2-7	NA	TGTGCCAGCAGCTTAAAGGCAGGCTCCTACGAGCAGTACTTC	CASSLKAGSYEQYF
NA	TRBV5-5	TRBJ1-4	NA	TGTGCCAGCAGCTTGCCGGGTAATGAAAAACTGTTTTTT	CASSLPGNEKLFF
TRBD1	TRBV5-3	TRBJ2-4	NA	TGTGCCAGCCCCGGGACAGGGGGCGAGTTGTCCAAAAACATTCAGTACTTC	CASPGTGGELSKNIQYF
TRBD1	TRBV19	TRBJ1-6	NA	TGTGCCAGTAGTATGACAGGGGGCACCTATAATTCACCCCTCCACTTT	CASSMTGGTYNSPLHF
NA	TRBV3-1/TRBV3-2	TRBJ2-4	NA	TGTGCCAGCAGCGACCGGAGAGTAGCCAAAAACATTCAGTACTTC	CASSDRRVAKNIQYF
NA	TRBV6-5	TRBJ1-6	NA	TGTGCCAGCAGTTCCCTCGGGACATATAATTCACCCCTCCACTTT	CASSSLGTYNSPLHF
TRBD2	TRBV7-2	TRBJ2-5	NA	TGTGCCAGCAGCTTATCCGGCGGGGGTCAAGAGACCCAGTACTTC	CASSLSGGGQETQYF
TRBD2	TRBV7-2	TRBJ2-2	few	TGTGCCAGCAGCCCTATGGGAGGGGCCCCCACCGGGGAGCTGTTTTTT	CASSPMGGAPTGELFF
NA	TRBV15	TRBJ1-2	NA	TGTGCCACCAGCAGGCAGGGGCTAAACTATGGCTACACCTTC	CATSRQGLNYGYTF
NA	TRBV6-4	TRBJ2-3	NA	TGTGCCAGCAGTGACCCCGTCACAGATACGCAGTATTTT	CASSDPVTDTQYF
TRBD2	TRBV4-2	TRBJ2-5	NA	TGTGCCAGCAGCCTACGGACTAGCGGGAGCATAGAGACCCAGTACTTC	CASSLRTSGSIETQYF
TRBD1	TRBV24-1	TRBJ2-5	NA	TGTGCCACCAGTGATTTGTCCTGGACAGGTCGGGAGACCCAGTACTTC	CATSDLSWTGRETQYF
TRBD1	TRBV19	TRBJ2-2	once	TGTGCCAGTAGTTCCGGGACAGGGCTAACCGGGGAGCTGTTTTTT	CASSSGTGLTGELFF
TRBD1	TRBV28	TRBJ1-4	NA	TGTGCCAGCAGTTTGACAGGGGGCCGTGAAAAACTGTTTTTT	CASSLTGGREKLFF
TRBD1	TRBV5-1	TRBJ1-2	NA	TGCGCCAGCAGTCAAACACCGGGACAGGGAAACTATGGCTACACCTTC	CASSQTPGQGNYGYTF
NA	TRBV19	TRBJ1-2	NA	TGTGCCAGCCGAAACGCGGGGGGGGACTATGGCTACACCTTC	CASRNAGGDYGYTF
NA	TRBV5-1	TRBJ1-1	once	TGCGCCAGCAGCTTGGGAGATCGAGGGCCAGAAAGTATAGGCACTGAAGCTTTCTTT	CASSLGDRGPESIGTEAFF